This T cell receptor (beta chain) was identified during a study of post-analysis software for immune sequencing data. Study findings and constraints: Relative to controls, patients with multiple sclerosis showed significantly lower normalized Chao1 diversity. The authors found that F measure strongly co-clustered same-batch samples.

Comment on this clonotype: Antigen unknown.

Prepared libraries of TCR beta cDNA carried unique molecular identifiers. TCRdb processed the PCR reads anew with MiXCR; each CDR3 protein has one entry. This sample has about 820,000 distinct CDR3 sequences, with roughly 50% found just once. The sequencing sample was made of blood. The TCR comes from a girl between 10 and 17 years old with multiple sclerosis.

CDR3 DNA sequence: TGCAGTGCTCCCTTTCGGACTAGCGGGTTCTACGAGCAGTACTTC. This encodes CSAPFRTSGFYEQYF. The V call is TRBV20-1, the J call TRBJ2-7; 11 positions match TRBD2. CDR1 is DFQATT, CDR2 SNEGSKA, per germline (reference sequence). Trimming cost V 5 bases and J 3 bases; bases outside gene matches: 9. This CDR3 has 15 residues.